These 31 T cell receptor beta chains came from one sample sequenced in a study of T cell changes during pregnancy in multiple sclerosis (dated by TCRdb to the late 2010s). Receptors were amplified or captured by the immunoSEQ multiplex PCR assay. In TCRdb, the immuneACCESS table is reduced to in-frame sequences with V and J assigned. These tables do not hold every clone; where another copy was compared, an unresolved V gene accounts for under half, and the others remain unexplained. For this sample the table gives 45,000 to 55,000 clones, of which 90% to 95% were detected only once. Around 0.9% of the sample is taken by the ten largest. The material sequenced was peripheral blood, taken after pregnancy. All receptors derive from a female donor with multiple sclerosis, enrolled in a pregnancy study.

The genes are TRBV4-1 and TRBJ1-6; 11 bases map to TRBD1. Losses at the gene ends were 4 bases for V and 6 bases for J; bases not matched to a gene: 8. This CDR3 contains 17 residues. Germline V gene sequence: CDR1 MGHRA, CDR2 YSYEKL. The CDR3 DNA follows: TGCGCCAGCAGCCCAAAGACGGACAGGGGGCCTAATTCACCCCTCCACTTT. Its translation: CASSPKTDRGPNSPLHF.

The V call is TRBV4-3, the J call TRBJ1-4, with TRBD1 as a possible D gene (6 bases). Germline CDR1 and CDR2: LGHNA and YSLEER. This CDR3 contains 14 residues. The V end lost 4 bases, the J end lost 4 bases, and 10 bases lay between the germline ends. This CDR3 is CASSPGQFNEKLFF. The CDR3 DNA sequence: TGCGCCAGCAGCCCAGGACAGTTTAATGAAAAACTGTTTTTT.

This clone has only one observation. DNA for the CDR3: TGCGCCAGCAGCCAAGTCCCGCAGGCCTATAATTCACCCCTCCACTTT. Translating gives CASSQVPQAYNSPLHF. The chain joins TRBV4-3 to TRBJ1-6; D is uncertain. Germline CDR1 reads LGHNA; CDR2 reads YSLEER. With 1 base removed from V and 2 bases from J, the gap between germline ends came to 9 bases. The CDR3 has 16 amino acids.

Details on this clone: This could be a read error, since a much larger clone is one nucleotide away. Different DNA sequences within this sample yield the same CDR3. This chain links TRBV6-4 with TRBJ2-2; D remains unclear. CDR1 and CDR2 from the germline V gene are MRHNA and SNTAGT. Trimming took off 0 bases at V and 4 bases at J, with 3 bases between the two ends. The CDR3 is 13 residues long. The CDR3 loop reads CASSDSSTGELFF. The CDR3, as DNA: TGTGCCAGCAGTGACTCTAGCACCGGGGAGCTGTTTTTT.

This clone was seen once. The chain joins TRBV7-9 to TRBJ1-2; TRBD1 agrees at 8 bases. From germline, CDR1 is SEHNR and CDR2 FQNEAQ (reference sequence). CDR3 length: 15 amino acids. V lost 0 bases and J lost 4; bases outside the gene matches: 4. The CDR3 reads CASSLATGAGYGYTF. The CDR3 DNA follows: TGTGCCAGCAGCTTAGCGACAGGGGCGGGCTATGGCTACACCTTC.

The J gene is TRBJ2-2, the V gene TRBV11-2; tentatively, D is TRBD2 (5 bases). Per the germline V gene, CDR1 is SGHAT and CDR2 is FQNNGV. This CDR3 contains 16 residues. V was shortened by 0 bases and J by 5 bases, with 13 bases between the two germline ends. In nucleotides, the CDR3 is TGTGCCAGCAGCTTAGATAGAGGGCCAGTAACCGGGGAGCTGTTTTTT. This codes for CASSLDRGPVTGELFF.

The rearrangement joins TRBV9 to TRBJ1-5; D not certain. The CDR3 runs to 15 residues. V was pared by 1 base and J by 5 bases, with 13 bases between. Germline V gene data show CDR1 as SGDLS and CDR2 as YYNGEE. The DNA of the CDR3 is TGTGCCAGCAGCGTATCTGTCCAGGAAGATCAGCCCCAGCATTTT. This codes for CASSVSVQEDQPQHF.

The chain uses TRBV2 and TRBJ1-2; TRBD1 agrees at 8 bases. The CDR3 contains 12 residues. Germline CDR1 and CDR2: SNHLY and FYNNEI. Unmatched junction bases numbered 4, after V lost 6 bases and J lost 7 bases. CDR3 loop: CASRPDRGGYTF. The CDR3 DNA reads TGTGCCAGCAGGCCCGACAGGGGTGGCTACACCTTC.

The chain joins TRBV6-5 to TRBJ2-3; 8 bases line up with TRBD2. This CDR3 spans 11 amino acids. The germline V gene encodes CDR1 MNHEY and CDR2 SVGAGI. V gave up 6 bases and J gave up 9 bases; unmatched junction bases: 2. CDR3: CASSSSGTQYF. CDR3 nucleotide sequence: TGTGCCAGCAGCTCTAGCGGGACGCAGTATTTT.

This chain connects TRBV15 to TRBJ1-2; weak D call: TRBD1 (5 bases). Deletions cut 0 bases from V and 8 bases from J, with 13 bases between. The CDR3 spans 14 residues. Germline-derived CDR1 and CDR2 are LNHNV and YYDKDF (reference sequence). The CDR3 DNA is TGTGCCACCAGCAGAGATCAAGGGGAAATAGGCTACACCTTC. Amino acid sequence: CATSRDQGEIGYTF.

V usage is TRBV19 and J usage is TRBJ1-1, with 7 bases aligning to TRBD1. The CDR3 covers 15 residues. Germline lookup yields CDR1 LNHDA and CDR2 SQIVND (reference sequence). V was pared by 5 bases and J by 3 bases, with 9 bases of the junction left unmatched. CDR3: CASSLHTGADTEAFF. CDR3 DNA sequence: TGTGCCAGTAGTTTACATACAGGGGCCGACACTGAAGCTTTCTTT.

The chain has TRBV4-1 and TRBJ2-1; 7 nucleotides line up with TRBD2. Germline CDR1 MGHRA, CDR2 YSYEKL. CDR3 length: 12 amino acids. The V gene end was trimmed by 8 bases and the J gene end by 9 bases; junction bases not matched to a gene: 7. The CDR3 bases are TGCGCCAGCCGGGGGGTAAGCGCTGAGCAGTTCTTC. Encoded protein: CASRGVSAEQFF.

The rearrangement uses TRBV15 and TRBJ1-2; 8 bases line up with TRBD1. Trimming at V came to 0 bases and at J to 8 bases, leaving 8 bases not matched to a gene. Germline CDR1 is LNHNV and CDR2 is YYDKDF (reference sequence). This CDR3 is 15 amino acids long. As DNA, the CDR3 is TGTGCCACCAGCAGAGAGGCCACAGGGGGGGGAGGCTACACCTTC. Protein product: CATSREATGGGGYTF.

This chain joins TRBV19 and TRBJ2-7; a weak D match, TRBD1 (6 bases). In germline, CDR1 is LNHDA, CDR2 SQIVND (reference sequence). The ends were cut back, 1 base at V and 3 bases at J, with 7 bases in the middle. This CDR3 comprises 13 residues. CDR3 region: CASSIGQDYEQYF. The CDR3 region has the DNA TGTGCCAGTAGTATAGGACAGGACTACGAGCAGTACTTC.

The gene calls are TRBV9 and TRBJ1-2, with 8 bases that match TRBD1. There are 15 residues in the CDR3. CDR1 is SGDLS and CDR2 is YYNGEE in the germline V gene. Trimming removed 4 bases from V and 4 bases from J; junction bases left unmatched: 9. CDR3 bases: TGTGCCAGCAGCTCCTTCGTGGGACAGGTCTATGGCTACACCTTC. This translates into CASSSFVGQVYGYTF.

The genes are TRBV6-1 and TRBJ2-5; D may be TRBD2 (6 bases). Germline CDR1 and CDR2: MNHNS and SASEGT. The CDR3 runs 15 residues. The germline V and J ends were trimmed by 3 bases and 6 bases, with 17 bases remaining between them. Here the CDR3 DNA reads TGTGCCAGCAGTGATGAATCACTTGGAGGGAAGACCCAGTACTTC. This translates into CASSDESLGGKTQYF.

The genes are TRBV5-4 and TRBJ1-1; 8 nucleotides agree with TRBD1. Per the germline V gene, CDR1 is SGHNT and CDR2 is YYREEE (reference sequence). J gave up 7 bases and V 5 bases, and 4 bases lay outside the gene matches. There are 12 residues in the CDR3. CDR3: CASRKDRDEAFF. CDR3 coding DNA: TGTGCCAGCAGAAAGGACAGGGATGAAGCTTTCTTT. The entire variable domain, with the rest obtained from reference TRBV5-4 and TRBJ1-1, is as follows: ETGVTQSPTHLIKTRGQQVTLRCSSQSGHNTVSWYQQALGQGPQFIFQYYREEENGRGNFPPRFSGLQFPNYSSELNVNALELDDSALYLCASRKDRDEAFFGQGTRLTVV.

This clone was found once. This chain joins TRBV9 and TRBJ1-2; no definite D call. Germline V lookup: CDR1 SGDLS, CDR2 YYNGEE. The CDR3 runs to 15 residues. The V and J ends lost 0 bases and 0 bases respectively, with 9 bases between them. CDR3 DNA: TGTGCCAGCAGCGTAGGGGCAGGATCTAACTATGGCTACACCTTC. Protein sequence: CASSVGAGSNYGYTF.

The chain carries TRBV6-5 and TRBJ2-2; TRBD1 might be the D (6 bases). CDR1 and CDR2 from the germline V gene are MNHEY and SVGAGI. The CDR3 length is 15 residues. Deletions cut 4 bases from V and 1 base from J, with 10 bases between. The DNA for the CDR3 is TGTGCCAGCAGTTCCCAAGGGGGGAACACCGGGGAGCTGTTTTTT. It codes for CASSSQGGNTGELFF.

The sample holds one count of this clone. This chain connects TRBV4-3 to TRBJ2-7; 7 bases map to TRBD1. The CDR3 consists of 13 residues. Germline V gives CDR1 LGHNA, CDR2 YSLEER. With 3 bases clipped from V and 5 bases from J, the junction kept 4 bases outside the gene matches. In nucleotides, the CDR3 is TGCGCCAGCAGCCATCTAACAGGGGACGAGCAGTACTTC. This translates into CASSHLTGDEQYF.

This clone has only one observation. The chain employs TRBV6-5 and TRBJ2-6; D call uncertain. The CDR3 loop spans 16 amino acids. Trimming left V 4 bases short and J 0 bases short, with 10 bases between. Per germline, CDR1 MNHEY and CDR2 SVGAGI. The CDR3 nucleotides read TGTGCCAGCAGTTCCTCCGGAGACTCTGGGGCCAACGTCCTGACTTTC. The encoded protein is CASSSSGDSGANVLTF.

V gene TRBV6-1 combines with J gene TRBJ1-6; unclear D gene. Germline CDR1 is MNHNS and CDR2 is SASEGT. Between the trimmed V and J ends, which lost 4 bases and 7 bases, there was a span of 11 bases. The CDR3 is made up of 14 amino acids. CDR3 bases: TGTGCCAGCAGTGCCCTTAGAGGGAATTCACCCCTCCACTTT. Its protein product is CASSALRGNSPLHF.

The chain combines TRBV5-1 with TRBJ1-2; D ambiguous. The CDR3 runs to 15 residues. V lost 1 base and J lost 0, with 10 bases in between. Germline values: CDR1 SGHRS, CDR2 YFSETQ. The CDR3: CASSLTPVSNYGYTF. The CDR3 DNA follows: TGCGCCAGCAGCTTGACGCCGGTCTCTAACTATGGCTACACCTTC.

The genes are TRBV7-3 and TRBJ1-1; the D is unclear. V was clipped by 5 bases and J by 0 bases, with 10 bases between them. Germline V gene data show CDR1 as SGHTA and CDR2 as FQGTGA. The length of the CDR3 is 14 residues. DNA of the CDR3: TGTGCCAGCAGCAGAAGACAACTGAACACTGAAGCTTTCTTT. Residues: CASSRRQLNTEAFF.

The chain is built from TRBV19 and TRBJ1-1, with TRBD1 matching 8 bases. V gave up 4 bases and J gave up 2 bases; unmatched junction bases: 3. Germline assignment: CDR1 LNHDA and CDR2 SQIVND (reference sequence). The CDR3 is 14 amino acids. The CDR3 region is CASSKDRANTEAFF. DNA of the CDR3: TGTGCCAGTAGTAAGGACAGGGCCAACACTGAAGCTTTCTTT.

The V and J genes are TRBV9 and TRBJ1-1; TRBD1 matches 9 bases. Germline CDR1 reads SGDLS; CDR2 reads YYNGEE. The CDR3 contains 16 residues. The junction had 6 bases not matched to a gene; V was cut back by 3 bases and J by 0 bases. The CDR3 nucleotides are TGTGCCAGCAGCGCCGGACAGGGGAATATGAACACTGAAGCTTTCTTT. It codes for CASSAGQGNMNTEAFF.

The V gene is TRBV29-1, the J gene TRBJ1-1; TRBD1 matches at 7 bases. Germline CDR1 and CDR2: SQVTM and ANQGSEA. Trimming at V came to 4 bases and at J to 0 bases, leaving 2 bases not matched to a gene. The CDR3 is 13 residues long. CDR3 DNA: TGCAGCGTTGGGGACAGAATGAACACTGAAGCTTTCTTT. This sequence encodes CSVGDRMNTEAFF. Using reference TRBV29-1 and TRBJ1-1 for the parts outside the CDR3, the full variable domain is SAVISQKPSRDICQRGTSLTIQCQVDSQVTMMFWYRQQPGQSLTLIATANQGSEATYESGFVIDKFPISRPNLTFSTLTVSNMSPEDSSIYLCSVGDRMNTEAFFGQGTRLTVV.

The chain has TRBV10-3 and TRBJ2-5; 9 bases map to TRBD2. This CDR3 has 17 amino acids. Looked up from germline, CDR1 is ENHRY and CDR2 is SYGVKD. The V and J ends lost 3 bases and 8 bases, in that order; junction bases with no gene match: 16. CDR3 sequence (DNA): TGTGCCATCAGTGAACGGCTAGCGGGGAGTACTAGAGAAACCCAGTACTTC. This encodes CAISERLAGSTRETQYF.

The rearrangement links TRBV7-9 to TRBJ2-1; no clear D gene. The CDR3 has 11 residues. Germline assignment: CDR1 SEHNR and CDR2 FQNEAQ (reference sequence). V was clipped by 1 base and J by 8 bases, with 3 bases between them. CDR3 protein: CASSLVDEQFF. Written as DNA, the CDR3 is TGTGCCAGCAGCTTAGTCGATGAGCAGTTCTTC.

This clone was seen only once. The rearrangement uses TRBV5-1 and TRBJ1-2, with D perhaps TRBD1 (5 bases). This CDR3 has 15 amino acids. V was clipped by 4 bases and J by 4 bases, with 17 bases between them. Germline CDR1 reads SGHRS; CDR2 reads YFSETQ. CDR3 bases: TGCGCCAGCAGCCCGGGGGACCCCGTCCCCTATGGCTACACCTTC. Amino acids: CASSPGDPVPYGYTF.

This CDR3 is CASSLGQMNTEAFF. CDR3 nucleotides: TGTGCCAGCAGCTTAGGACAGATGAACACTGAAGCTTTCTTT. The J gene is TRBJ1-1, the V gene TRBV7-2, with a possible D match to TRBD1 (5 bases). The CDR3 runs 14 residues. Germline lookup yields CDR1 SGHTA and CDR2 FQGNSA. The V and J ends lost 1 base and 0 bases respectively, with 6 bases between them. Using reference TRBV7-2 and TRBJ1-1 for the parts outside the CDR3, the full variable domain is GAGVSQSPSNKVTEKGKDVELRCDPISGHTALYWYRQSLGQGLEFLIYFQGNSAPDKSGLPSDRFSAERTGGSVSTLTIQRTQQEDSAVYLCASSLGQMNTEAFFGQGTRLTVV.